Listed below are T cell receptor beta chains from one sample, sequenced in a study of cytomegalovirus exposure and HLA in healthy donors. Method: immunoSEQ multiplex PCR; TCRdb's copy keeps in-frame clones and lacks some. Of 65,000 to 90,000 clones listed, approximately 78% are singletons. Specimen: PBMCs. All receptors derive from a man younger than 35 in good health and CMV-seronegative. Both conserved end residues are part of each CDR3. The D gene is left open where the match is weak. Not all rows give a size; the values are once, few, many and, for expanded clones, a class.

j_call | v_call | d_call | clone_size | cdr3_aa | cdr3_nt
TRBJ2-3 | TRBV9 | . | . | CASKSGLPTDTQYF | TGTGCCAGTAAATCGGGACTCCCCACAGATACGCAGTATTTT
TRBJ2-1 | TRBV9 | TRBD2 | once | CASSTSGTNIEQFF | TGTGCCAGCAGCACATCCGGGACTAACATTGAGCAGTTCTTC
TRBJ1-4 | TRBV30 | TRBD1 | . | CAWMVSGQGSGNEKLFF | TGTGCCTGGATGGTTAGCGGACAGGGGTCTGGAAATGAAAAACTGTTTTTT
TRBJ1-4 | TRBV27 | . | . | CASSSRRSNEKLFF | TGTGCCAGCAGTTCCCGACGGAGTAATGAAAAACTGTTTTTT
TRBJ1-2 | TRBV7-9 | . | . | CAFGAGSYTF | TGTGCCTTCGGTGCCGGGAGCTACACCTTC
TRBJ1-1 | TRBV12-5 | TRBD1 | . | CASGLATTGARTEAFF | TGTGCTAGTGGTTTGGCGACGACAGGGGCGCGCACTGAAGCTTTCTTT
TRBJ1-2 | TRBV12-5 | . | . | CASGLNNYGYTF | TGTGCTAGTGGACTAAACAACTATGGCTACACCTTC
TRBJ1-1 | TRBV5-1 | . | few | CASSRVLHVDTEAFF | TGCGCCAGCAGCCGGGTCCTACATGTGGACACTGAAGCTTTCTTT
TRBJ2-2 | TRBV6-4 | . | . | CASSAAVPAANTGELFF | TGTGCCAGCAGTGCCGCGGTGCCAGCGGCGAACACCGGGGAGCTGTTTTTT
TRBJ1-1 | TRBV10-2 | TRBD1 | . | CASSESSFGTGLLNTEAFF | TGCGCCAGCAGTGAGTCTTCTTTTGGGACAGGTTTGTTGAACACTGAAGCTTTCTTT
TRBJ1-1 | TRBV5-1 | TRBD1 | few | CASRGQGYTEAFF | TGCGCCAGCAGGGGACAGGGGTACACTGAAGCTTTCTTT
TRBJ2-5 | TRBV11-3 | TRBD2 | once | CASSGTSAQETQYF | TGTGCCAGCAGCGGAACTAGCGCCCAAGAGACCCAGTACTTC
TRBJ2-5 | TRBV5-1 | TRBD2 | . | CASSLGQLAGLQETQYF | TGCGCCAGCAGCTTGGGGCAACTAGCGGGCCTACAAGAGACCCAGTACTTC
TRBJ1-5 | TRBV7-8 | . | few | CASSLGAPGDQPQHF | TGTGCCAGCAGCTTAGGGGCACCAGGGGATCAGCCCCAGCATTTT
TRBJ2-5 | TRBV4-1 | TRBD1 | . | CASSQEGTGMKETQYF | TGCGCCAGCAGCCAAGAAGGGACAGGGATGAAAGAGACCCAGTACTTC
TRBJ2-6 | TRBV29-1 | TRBD1 | . | CSVEDLAGQGAGGANVLTF | TGCAGCGTTGAAGACTTGGCCGGACAGGGGGCAGGTGGGGCCAACGTCCTGACTTTC
TRBJ1-2 | TRBV7-2 | . | few | CASSFFSGVGYTF | TGTGCCAGCAGCTTCTTCTCAGGGGTCGGCTACACCTTC
TRBJ1-4 | TRBV5-1 | . | few | CASSPSGVGATNEKLFF | TGCGCCAGCAGCCCCTCTGGCGTAGGGGCAACTAATGAAAAACTGTTTTTT
TRBJ2-1 | TRBV19 | TRBD1 | . | CASSKTGGASPNEQFF | TGTGCCAGTAGTAAGACAGGGGGCGCATCCCCCAATGAGCAGTTCTTC
TRBJ2-6 | TRBV27 | . | . | CASSKPGAGANVLTF | TGTGCCAGCAGCAAACCAGGGGCTGGGGCCAACGTCCTGACTTTC
TRBJ2-1 | TRBV6-1 | . | . | CASSEGDWQDEQFF | TGTGCCAGCAGTGAGGGGGACTGGCAAGATGAGCAGTTCTTC
TRBJ2-7 | TRBV7-2 | TRBD1 | . | CASSLVGQGSYEQYF | TGTGCCAGCAGCTTAGTGGGACAGGGGTCCTACGAGCAGTACTTC
TRBJ2-3 | TRBV10-3 | TRBD2 | once | CAISESTSGRSDTQYF | TGTGCCATCAGTGAGTCGACTAGCGGGAGGTCAGATACGCAGTATTTT
TRBJ2-1 | TRBV27 | TRBD2 | . | CASSFSLTSGGGGEQFF | TGTGCCAGCAGTTTTTCCTTAACTAGCGGGGGGGGTGGTGAGCAGTTCTTC
TRBJ1-1 | TRBV19 | . | . | CASSIGSQGRWTEAFF | TGTGCCAGTAGTATAGGGTCTCAGGGGAGATGGACTGAAGCTTTCTTT
TRBJ2-7 | TRBV27 | . | . | CASSATRSPYEQYF | TGTGCCAGCAGTGCGACAAGGTCACCCTACGAGCAGTACTTC
TRBJ2-7 | TRBV25-1 | TRBD1 | . | CASSSPNRGGYEQYF | TGTGCCAGCAGCTCTCCGAACAGGGGTGGCTACGAGCAGTACTTC
TRBJ2-3 | TRBV28 | . | . | CASSLLAQGADTQYF | TGTGCCAGCAGTCTACTAGCTCAGGGGGCAGATACGCAGTATTTT
TRBJ2-7 | TRBV15 | . | once | CATSRDKGVPYEQYF | TGTGCCACCAGCAGAGATAAAGGGGTTCCCTACGAGCAGTACTTC
TRBJ1-1 | TRBV18 | TRBD1 | few | CASSPQGQIEAFF | TGTGCCAGCTCACCACAGGGACAGATTGAAGCTTTCTTT
TRBJ2-3 | TRBV7-9 | TRBD2 | . | CASSLFNTSGRSF | TGTGCCAGCAGCTTATTTAATACTAGCGGGAGGAGTTTT
TRBJ2-5 | TRBV7-2 | TRBD1 | once | CASSSQGAGETQYF | TGTGCCAGCAGCTCCCAGGGGGCCGGAGAGACCCAGTACTTC
TRBJ1-5 | TRBV30 | . | . | CAWSVSLEAERIAQHF | TGTGCCTGGAGTGTAAGCCTAGAGGCAGAGAGAATCGCCCAGCATTTT
TRBJ2-5 | TRBV7-7 | . | . | CASSLGGVGRETQYF | TGTGCTAGCAGCTTAGGGGGGGTCGGGCGAGAGACCCAGTACTTC
TRBJ2-3 | TRBV6-5 | TRBD2 | . | CASSPLAGLTQYF | TGTGCCAGCAGTCCACTAGCGGGTCTAACGCAGTATTTT
TRBJ2-7 | TRBV5-4 | . | . | CASSPRDSYEQYF | TGTGCCAGCAGCCCCCGGGACTCCTACGAGCAGTACTTC
TRBJ2-3 | TRBV2 | . | few | CASLKTVSSTDTQYF | TGTGCCAGCTTGAAAACGGTATCTAGCACAGATACGCAGTATTTT
TRBJ1-5 | TRBV19 | TRBD1 | once | CASYTSGTGGCQPQHF | TGTGCCAGTTACACATCCGGGACAGGGGGCTGTCAGCCCCAGCATTTT
TRBJ1-2 | TRBV19 | TRBD1 | . | CASSYFEGQGMNYGYTF | TGTGCCAGTAGTTACTTTGAAGGACAGGGAATGAACTATGGCTACACCTTC
TRBJ2-4 | TRBV5-6 | . | . | CASSSAPGHLYF | TGTGCCAGCAGTTCGGCTCCGGGACATCTGTACTTC
TRBJ2-7 | TRBV5-1 | . | . | CASSLGQKTYEQYF | TGCGCCAGCAGCTTGGGACAGAAGACCTACGAGCAGTACTTC
TRBJ1-1 | TRBV21-1 | . | . | CASSKRGGSDTEAFF | TGTGCCAGCAGCAAGCGCGGGGGGTCGGACACTGAAGCTTTCTTT
TRBJ2-7 | TRBV4-1 | . | . | CASSQVPGSGYEQYF | TGCGCCAGCAGCCAAGTACCGGGGAGTGGATACGAGCAGTACTTC
TRBJ1-5 | TRBV5-1 | . | . | CASSPEGRSNQPQHF | TGCGCCAGCAGCCCAGAGGGTAGGAGCAATCAGCCCCAGCATTTT
TRBJ1-5 | TRBV6-5 | . | . | CASSRAISSNQPQHF | TGTGCCAGTTCCAGGGCCATTTCGAGCAATCAGCCCCAGCATTTT
TRBJ1-1 | TRBV5-6 | . | few | CASSLVLTEAFF | TGTGCCAGCAGCTTGGTCCTCACTGAAGCTTTCTTT
TRBJ2-5 | TRBV12-5 | TRBD2 | . | CASGLGLAGDMETQYF | TGTGCTAGTGGTTTGGGACTAGCGGGAGATATGGAGACCCAGTACTTC
TRBJ2-1 | TRBV30 | TRBD2 | . | CAWSAGGVWFF | TGTGCCTGGAGTGCCGGGGGGGTTTGGTTCTTC
TRBJ2-7 | TRBV11-2 | . | once | CASSLGSGATYEQYF | TGTGCCAGCAGCTTAGGTAGCGGAGCCACCTACGAGCAGTACTTC
TRBJ2-1 | TRBV7-2 | . | few | CASSPQGETYNEQFF | TGTGCCAGCAGCCCACAGGGTGAGACTTACAATGAGCAGTTCTTC
TRBJ2-5 | TRBV6-5 | . | . | CASSYSRETQYF | TGTGCCAGCAGTTACTCCAGAGAGACCCAGTACTTC
TRBJ2-7 | TRBV5-1 | TRBD2 | . | CASSLRLAGATIYEQYF | TGCGCCAGCAGCTTGCGACTAGCGGGAGCCACCATCTACGAGCAGTACTTC
TRBJ2-7 | TRBV27 | . | . | CASSFTHGEQYF | TGTGCCAGCAGTTTCACGCACGGCGAGCAGTACTTC